This entry features one TCR beta chain sequence. These data are taken from a study of blood T cell repertoires in COVID-19. As for the study in general: The study drew acute and convalescent COVID-19 samples from the United States, Italy and Spain. Sources were T cells, B-cell-depleted T cells, or PBMCs; the material itself was cDNA or gDNA.

Profiling relied on immunoSEQ multiplex PCR, and the TCRdb table lists in-frame clones only, not all of them. Of around 260,000 clones in the sample, around 85% were seen once. With 3 bases removed from V and 3 bases from J, the gap between germline ends came to 9 bases. CDR3 length: 13 amino acids. Germline CDR1 is SGHNT and CDR2 is YENEEA. The V and J genes are TRBV11-3 and TRBJ2-7, with D possibly TRBD1 on 5 matching bases. The sequenced sample was peripheral blood. This receptor was identified in a human donor with COVID-19, enrolled during active disease. The donor label of this sample is uncertain. The CDR3 reads CASSFDRYYEQYF. CDR3 coding DNA: TGTGCCAGCAGCTTCGACAGATACTACGAGCAGTACTTC.